Shown below are 27 T cell receptor beta chains from a single sample sequenced in a study of OX40 agonist ivuxolimab in advanced cancers. The repertoire was sequenced with immunoSEQ multiplex PCR; TCRdb's copy has only in-frame clones and lacks some. The data contain 30,000 to 45,000 clones, around three quarters of them singletons. Source: CD4+ or CD8+ T cells sorted from blood, taken in a trial of the OX40 agonist ivuxolimab. All receptors derive from an adult with an advanced solid tumor such as melanoma, head and neck, liver or kidney cancer.

The chain carries TRBV5-4 and TRBJ1-5; D might be TRBD1 (5 bases). Germline assignment: CDR1 SGHNT and CDR2 YYREEE (reference sequence). The CDR3 totals 15 residues. V was cut by 4 bases and J by 3 bases, with 14 bases left in between. The CDR3 coding sequence is TGTGCCAGCAGCCCTGGAAAGGGGTACAATCAGCCCCAGCATTTT. It codes for CASSPGKGYNQPQHF.

This clone was recorded a few times. V gene TRBV6-1 combines with J gene TRBJ1-2; D is perhaps TRBD1 (6 bases). The germline gives CDR1 MNHNS, CDR2 SASEGT. Between the trimmed V and J ends, which lost 4 bases and 8 bases, there was a span of 11 bases. This CDR3 is 12 amino acids long. The CDR3 bases are TGTGCCAGCAGTGCTACAGGGAGAGGCTACACCTTC. It yields the protein CASSATGRGYTF.

The V call is TRBV21-1, the J call TRBJ1-2. TRBV21-1 is assigned pseudogene status. CDR3 length: 12 residues. DNA of the CDR3: TGTGCCAGCAGCAGTAGGGAAGGCGGCTACACCTTC. Its protein product is CASSSREGGYTF.

J is TRBJ1-1 and V is TRBV19; 8 bases line up with TRBD1. Trimming took 6 bases from V and 10 from J; bases not matched to a gene: 7. From germline, CDR1 is LNHDA and CDR2 SQIVND (reference sequence). The CDR3 covers 12 residues. The CDR3 coding sequence is TGTGCCAGTAGGGGGACAGGACCCGGAGCTTTCTTT. Protein: CASRGTGPGAFF.

The chain couples TRBV6-1 to TRBJ1-5; a possible D gene is TRBD1 (5 bases). The CDR3 totals 15 residues. The germline V and J ends were trimmed by 6 bases and 2 bases, with 14 bases remaining between them. Germline CDR1 reads MNHNS; CDR2 reads SASEGT. In DNA form, the CDR3 reads TGTGCCAGCAGCACCTTTGGGGGGGGCAATCAGCCCCAGCATTTT. Its protein product is CASSTFGGGNQPQHF.

This clone was counted only a few times. This chain uses TRBV9 with TRBJ2-5; 10 bases match TRBD1. CDR1 and CDR2 (germline): SGDLS, YYNGEE. The CDR3 loop spans 15 amino acids. The V and J ends lost 3 bases and 8 bases, in that order; junction bases with no gene match: 10. The CDR3 sequence: CASSGTGTGESTQYF. As DNA, the CDR3 is TGTGCCAGCAGCGGAACCGGGACAGGGGAGAGTACCCAGTACTTC.

This clone was counted a single time. The chain has TRBV10-2 and TRBJ1-2; D is ambiguous. V was shortened by 3 bases and J by 0 bases, with 8 bases between the two germline ends. CDR1 and CDR2 from the germline V gene are WSHSY and SAAADI. The length of the CDR3 is 14 residues. DNA for the CDR3: TGCGCCAGCAGTGATATCAGAACTAACTATGGCTACACCTTC. Its translation: CASSDIRTNYGYTF.

This sequence joins TRBV23-1 and TRBJ1-4; D possibly corresponds to TRBD1 (6 bases). TRBV23-1 is an ORF, and what it does is uncertain. The ends were cut back, 8 bases at V and 6 bases at J, with 13 bases in the middle. This CDR3 region has 13 residues. CDR3 amino acids: CASVPRTDEKLFF. The DNA of the CDR3 is TGCGCCAGCGTGCCACGGACAGATGAAAAACTGTTTTTT.

The chain couples TRBV29-1 to TRBJ1-1; D unclear. CDR3 length: 13 amino acids. Trimming pared 5 bases from V and 0 bases from J, leaving 10 bases between. The germline V gene has CDR1 SQVTM and CDR2 ANQGSEA. The CDR3 bases are TGCAGCGTTCTCAGCTTTCTGAACACTGAAGCTTTCTTT. Translation: CSVLSFLNTEAFF.

This sequence joins TRBV18 and TRBJ1-1; D may be TRBD1 (5 bases). Trimming cost V 4 bases and J 4 bases, with 16 bases left between them. The CDR3 is 15 residues long. The V gene's germline CDR1 is KGHSH and CDR2 LQKENI. CDR3 sequence: CASSRGPELPTEAFF. CDR3 sequence (DNA): TGTGCCAGCTCACGGGGACCCGAGCTCCCCACTGAAGCTTTCTTT. The variable domain in full, completed from reference TRBV18 and TRBJ1-1, reads NAGVMQNPRHLVRRRGQEARLRCSPMKGHSHVYWYRQLPEEGLKFMVYLQKENIIDESGMPKERFSAEFPKEGPSILRIQQVVRGDSAAYFCASSRGPELPTEAFFGQGTRLTVV.

V gene TRBV5-6 combines with J gene TRBJ2-5, with D tentatively TRBD2 (5 bases). Germline CDR1 and CDR2: SGHDT and YYEEEE. The CDR3 spans 15 residues. V was cut by 4 bases and J by 5 bases, with 18 bases left in between. CDR3 in DNA: TGTGCCAGCAGCCCTCTCCGGGGATTGGGGGAGACCCAGTACTTC. It encodes CASSPLRGLGETQYF. Together with reference TRBV5-6 and TRBJ2-5, the CDR3 gives the full variable domain: DAGVTQSPTHLIKTRGQQVTLRCSPKSGHDTVSWYQQALGQGPQFIFQYYEEEERQRGNFPDRFSGHQFPNYSSELNVNALLLGDSALYLCASSPLRGLGETQYFGPGTRLLVL.

Only one count was recorded for this clone. This chain links TRBV7-6 with TRBJ1-6; D possibly corresponds to TRBD1 (5 bases). V lost 0 bases and J 5 bases, leaving 11 bases between the germline ends. CDR3 length equals 16 residues. Germline lookup yields CDR1 SGHVS and CDR2 FNYEAQ. For the CDR3, the DNA is TGTGCCAGCAGCTTAGCTCAGGGACGGAATAATTCACCCCTCCACTTT. It yields the protein CASSLAQGRNNSPLHF.

The chain joins TRBV5-1 to TRBJ2-3, with D maybe TRBD2 (6 bases). Germline loops: CDR1 SGHRS, CDR2 YFSETQ. The CDR3 totals 14 residues. V dropped 1 base and J dropped 4 bases, with 10 bases sitting between them. The CDR3 here is CASSLIPGADTQYF. The CDR3 DNA follows: TGCGCCAGCAGCTTGATCCCGGGAGCAGATACGCAGTATTTT.

This clone has a handful of counts. The V call is TRBV7-7, the J call TRBJ1-1, with D uncertain. CDR3 length: 13 residues. Germline-derived CDR1 and CDR2 are SSHAT and FNYEAQ (reference sequence). The V and J ends lost 2 bases and 1 base respectively, with 5 bases between them. The CDR3 DNA reads as TGTGCCAGCAGCTTAAACAGGAACACTGAAGCTTTCTTT. Amino acids: CASSLNRNTEAFF. Full variable domain (rest looked up from reference TRBV7-7 and TRBJ1-1): GAGVSQSPRYKVTKRGQDVTLRCDPISSHATLYWYQQALGQGPEFLTYFNYEAQPDKSGLPSDRFSAERPEGSISTLTIQRTEQRDSAMYRCASSLNRNTEAFFGQGTRLTVV.

This clone was seen only a few times. The rearrangement links TRBV27 to TRBJ2-5; the D is unclear. V lost 5 bases and J 2 bases, leaving 6 bases between the germline ends. The germline V gene has CDR1 MNHEY and CDR2 SMNVEV (reference sequence). The CDR3 length is 12 residues. The CDR3 spells CASSIRQETQYF. CDR3 coding DNA: TGTGCCAGCAGTATTCGACAAGAGACCCAGTACTTC.

V is TRBV30 and J is TRBJ2-1; 8 bases are shared with TRBD2. The junction had 8 bases not matched to a gene; V was cut back by 0 bases and J by 7 bases. In germline, CDR1 is GTSNPN, CDR2 SVGIG (reference sequence). This CDR3 is 15 amino acids long. The CDR3 DNA is TGTGCCTGGAGTGTACGTCGAGCGGGGGTTAATGAGCAGTTCTTC. This gives the protein CAWSVRRAGVNEQFF.

This clone was found once. The chain carries TRBV25-1 and TRBJ1-2; a weak D match, TRBD1 (6 bases). Germline CDR1 and CDR2: MGHDK and SYGVNS. This CDR3 region has 14 residues. V gave up 4 bases and J gave up 5 bases, with 14 bases separating them. CDR3 nucleotide sequence: TGTGCCAGCAGTGCCGGGGGGACACTGTATGGCTACACCTTC. This sequence encodes CASSAGGTLYGYTF.

The rearrangement joins TRBV7-3 to TRBJ2-3; possibly TRBD2 for D (6 bases). This CDR3 is 15 amino acids long. Trimming left V 1 base short and J 7 bases short, with 15 bases between. The V gene's germline CDR1 is SGHTA and CDR2 FQGTGA. DNA of the CDR3: TGTGCCAGCAGCTTAAAGGGAGGCGGGCAGCATACGCAGTATTTT. It encodes CASSLKGGGQHTQYF.

V and J are TRBV29-1 and TRBJ2-1; D is possibly TRBD1 (6 bases). The CDR3 extends over 13 amino acids. Germline V lookup: CDR1 SQVTM, CDR2 ANQGSEA. V was pared by 7 bases and J by 5 bases, with 15 bases between. In DNA, the CDR3 is TGCAGCGCTGCCCAGGGGCTTCACAATGAGCAGTTCTTC. The encoded protein is CSAAQGLHNEQFF.

The CDR3 DNA reads as TGTGCCAGCAGCGTACTGGCAGGGGGAGGTACCGGGGAGCTGTTTTTT. It translates to CASSVLAGGGTGELFF. The gene calls are TRBV9 and TRBJ2-2; tentative D call: TRBD1 (7 bases). Trimming pared 1 base from V and 5 bases from J, leaving 15 bases between. Per germline, CDR1 SGDLS and CDR2 YYNGEE. There are 16 residues in the CDR3. Drawing the rest from reference TRBV9 and TRBJ2-2, the complete variable domain is DSGVTQTPKHLITATGQRVTLRCSPRSGDLSVYWYQQSLDQGLQFLIQYYNGEERAKGNILERFSAQQFPDLHSELNLSSLELGDSALYFCASSVLAGGGTGELFFGEGSRLTVL.

V and J are TRBV4-2 and TRBJ1-5; 8 nucleotides line up with TRBD1. This CDR3 comprises 18 residues. In germline, CDR1 is LGHNA, CDR2 YNFKEQ. The V segment lost 1 base and the J segment 7 bases; nucleotides outside the gene matches: 15. CDR3 sequence: CASSQGGSGTGVVQPQHF. CDR3 nucleotides: TGTGCCAGCAGCCAAGGGGGTTCCGGGACAGGTGTTGTACAGCCCCAGCATTTT.

This sequence joins TRBV5-8 and TRBJ1-6; no reliable D call. Deletions cut 3 bases from V and 7 bases from J, with 11 bases between. The germline gives CDR1 SGHTS, CDR2 YDEGEE. The CDR3 spans 14 residues. CDR3 residues: CASSYRTSNSPLHF. The CDR3, as DNA: TGTGCCAGCAGCTACCGGACGAGCAATTCACCCCTCCACTTT.

The chain couples TRBV9 to TRBJ1-2; D not resolved. Germline assignment: CDR1 SGDLS and CDR2 YYNGEE. The CDR3 has 13 residues. The V gene lost 4 bases and the J gene lost 10 bases, with 17 bases spanning the gap. The CDR3 is CASSREMDQIYTF. The CDR3 DNA reads TGTGCCAGCAGCAGAGAGATGGACCAGATCTACACCTTC. Using reference TRBV9 and TRBJ1-2 for the parts outside the CDR3, the full variable domain is DSGVTQTPKHLITATGQRVTLRCSPRSGDLSVYWYQQSLDQGLQFLIQYYNGEERAKGNILERFSAQQFPDLHSELNLSSLELGDSALYFCASSREMDQIYTFGSGTRLTVV.

V gene TRBV11-3 combines with J gene TRBJ1-1; TRBD1 matches at 7 bases. From germline, CDR1 is SGHNT and CDR2 YENEEA. The CDR3 length is 13 residues. V was pared by 5 bases and J by 7 bases, with 7 bases of the junction left unmatched. The CDR3: CASSQGTVNEAFF. CDR3 DNA: TGTGCCAGCAGCCAAGGGACAGTAAATGAAGCTTTCTTT.

The chain has TRBV27 and TRBJ2-6, with TRBD1 as a possible D gene (5 bases). V was pared by 3 bases and J by 2 bases, with 8 bases between. Per the germline V gene, CDR1 is MNHEY and CDR2 is SMNVEV (reference sequence). This CDR3 is 15 amino acids long. The chain's CDR3 is CASSFQGAGANVLTF. CDR3 bases: TGTGCCAGCAGTTTCCAGGGCGCTGGGGCCAACGTCCTGACTTTC.

In nucleotides, the CDR3 is TGCGCCAGCAGCGAACAGGGGTTCGGGAACACTGAAGCTTTCTTT. Its protein is CASSEQGFGNTEAFF. The chain combines TRBV5-1 with TRBJ1-1; 7 positions match TRBD1. Germline V lookup: CDR1 SGHRS, CDR2 YFSETQ. V was clipped by 4 bases and J by 1 base; unmatched bases: 7. The length of the CDR3 is 15 residues.

The chain joins TRBV6-5 to TRBJ2-7; TRBD1 aligns across 7 bases. CDR1 and CDR2 (germline): MNHEY, SVGAGI. The CDR3 is 13 amino acids. V lost 5 bases and J lost 0; bases outside the gene matches: 1. This chain's CDR3 is CASSKGASYEQYV. CDR3 nucleotides: TGTGCCAGCAGTAAGGGGGCCTCCTACGAGCAGTACGTC.